This TCR beta chain is drawn from a study of blood T cell repertoires in COVID-19. Per the original data handling: The assay estimated nucleated cells by amplifying reference gene primers. Sequencing used immunoSEQ multiplex PCR; TCRdb keeps in-frame clones, though not all of them. The V and J calls and clone size are taken from that table; D and trimming were inferred from the DNA. Of 300,000 to 450,000 clones in the sample, more than 75% were seen once. Ages ranged from about 18 to 89 years, with residence in 24 US areas. Symptom resolution, clearance, or two negative PCRs marked the recovered donors of Cohort 3. The receptor was isolated from a woman aged 25 to 39 who had recovered from COVID-19. Sequencing was performed on PBMCs or T cells enriched from blood (not recorded which).

The CDR3 DNA reads TGTGCCAGCAGCGCGACGGGACAGTTAAATTCACCCCTCCACTTT. Its protein product is CASSATGQLNSPLHF. The gene calls are TRBV9 and TRBJ1-6; 7 bases agree with TRBD1. The CDR3 spans 15 residues. Germline CDR1 reads SGDLS; CDR2 reads YYNGEE. The ends lost 3 bases at V and 7 bases at J; junction bases unmatched: 7. The variable domain in full, completed from reference TRBV9 and TRBJ1-6, reads DSGVTQTPKHLITATGQRVTLRCSPRSGDLSVYWYQQSLDQGLQFLIQYYNGEERAKGNILERFSAQQFPDLHSELNLSSLELGDSALYFCASSATGQLNSPLHFGNGTRLTVT.